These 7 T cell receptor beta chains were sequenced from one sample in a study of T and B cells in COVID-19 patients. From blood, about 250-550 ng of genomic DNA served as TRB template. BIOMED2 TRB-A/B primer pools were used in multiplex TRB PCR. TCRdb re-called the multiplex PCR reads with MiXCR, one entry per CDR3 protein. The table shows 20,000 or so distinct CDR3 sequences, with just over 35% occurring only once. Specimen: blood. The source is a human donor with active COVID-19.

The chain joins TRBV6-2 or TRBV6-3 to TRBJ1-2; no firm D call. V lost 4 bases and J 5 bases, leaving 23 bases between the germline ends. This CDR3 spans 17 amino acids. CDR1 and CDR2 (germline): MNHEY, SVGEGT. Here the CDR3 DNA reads TGTGCCAGCAGTTTTATAGGTCCGGGTCTGCGGATGTATGGCTACACCTTC. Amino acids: CASSFIGPGLRMYGYTF.

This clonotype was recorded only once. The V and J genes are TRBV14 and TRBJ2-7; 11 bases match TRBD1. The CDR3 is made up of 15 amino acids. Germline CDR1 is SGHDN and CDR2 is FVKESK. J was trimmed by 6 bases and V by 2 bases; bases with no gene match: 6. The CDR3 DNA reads TGTGCCAGCAGCCAATACAGGACAGGGGGCGTCGAGCAGTACTTC. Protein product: CASSQYRTGGVEQYF.

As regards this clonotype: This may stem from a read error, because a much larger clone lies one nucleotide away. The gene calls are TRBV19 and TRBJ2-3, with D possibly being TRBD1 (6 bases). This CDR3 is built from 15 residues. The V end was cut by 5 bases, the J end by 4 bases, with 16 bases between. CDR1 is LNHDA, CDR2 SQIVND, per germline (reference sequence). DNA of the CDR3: TGTGCCAGTAGTTCGTCAGGGGACCGCGCAGATACGCAGTATTTT. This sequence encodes CASSSSGDRADTQYF.

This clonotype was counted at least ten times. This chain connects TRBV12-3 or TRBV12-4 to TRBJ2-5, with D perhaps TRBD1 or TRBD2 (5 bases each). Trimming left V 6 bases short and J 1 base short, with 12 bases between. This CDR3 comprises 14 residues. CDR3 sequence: CASSPRDGQETQYF. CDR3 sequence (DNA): TGTGCCAGCAGCCCCCGGGACGGCCAAGAGACCCAGTACTTC.

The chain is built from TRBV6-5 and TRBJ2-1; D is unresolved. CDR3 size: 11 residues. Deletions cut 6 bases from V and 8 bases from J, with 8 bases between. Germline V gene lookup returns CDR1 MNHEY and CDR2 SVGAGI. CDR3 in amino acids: CASRGLYEQFF. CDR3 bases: TGTGCCAGCAGGGGTTTGTATGAGCAGTTCTTC.

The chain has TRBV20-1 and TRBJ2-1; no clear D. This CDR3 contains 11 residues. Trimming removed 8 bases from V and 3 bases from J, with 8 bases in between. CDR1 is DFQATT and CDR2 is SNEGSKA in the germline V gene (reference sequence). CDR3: CSQDGYNEQFF. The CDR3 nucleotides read TGCAGTCAGGACGGCTACAATGAGCAGTTCTTC.

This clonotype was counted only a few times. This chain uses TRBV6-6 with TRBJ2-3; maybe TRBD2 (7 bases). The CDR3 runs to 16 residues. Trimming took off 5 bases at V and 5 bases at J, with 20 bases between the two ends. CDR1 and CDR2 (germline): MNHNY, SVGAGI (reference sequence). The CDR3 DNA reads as TGTGCCAGCAGTCCTTTGGGGGGGGGCGGAGAAGATACGCAGTATTTT. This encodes CASSPLGGGGEDTQYF.